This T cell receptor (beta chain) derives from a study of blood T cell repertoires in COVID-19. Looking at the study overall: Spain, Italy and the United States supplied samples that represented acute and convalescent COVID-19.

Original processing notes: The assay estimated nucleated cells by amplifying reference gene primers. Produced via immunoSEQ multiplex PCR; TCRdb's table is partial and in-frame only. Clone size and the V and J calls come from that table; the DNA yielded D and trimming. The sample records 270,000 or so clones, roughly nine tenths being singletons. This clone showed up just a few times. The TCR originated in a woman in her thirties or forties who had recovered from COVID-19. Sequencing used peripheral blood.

The CDR3 sequence is CATQAAGLQGGSTEAFF. In DNA form, the CDR3 reads TGTGCCACCCAAGCAGCCGGCCTTCAGGGAGGGAGCACTGAAGCTTTCTTT. This rearrangement joins TRBV2 to TRBJ1-1; D might be TRBD1 (5 bases). The germline V gene encodes CDR1 SNHLY and CDR2 FYNNEI. CDR3 length equals 17 residues. V lost 10 bases and J 4 bases, leaving 28 bases between the germline ends.